The present T cell receptor (beta chain) was sequenced within a study of CD8+ T cells in alopecia areata. Study-level background: Tofacitinib therapy took 6 to 18 months; 6 months off drug came after.

cDNA reverse transcribed from extracted RNA served as the sequencing template. Only in-frame clones appear in the TCRdb table, and some are missing; sequencing was by immunoSEQ multiplex PCR. Among fewer than 250,000 clones, 35% to 45% were seen once, and the ten largest hold around 0.48%. V was pared by 0 bases and J by 4 bases, with 13 bases of the junction left unmatched. This CDR3 spans 18 amino acids. Germline loops: CDR1 GTSNPN, CDR2 SVGIG (reference sequence). In the case of this clone: As yet, its antigen is unknown.

Whole-study findings and limits: Lesional scalp, notably in alopecia totalis/universalis, had clonality above that of normal scalp.

As to treatment: oral pan-JAK inhibitor, 5-10 mg twice daily. This clonotype was sampled from a human donor with alopecia areata. Material: CD4+ T cells sorted from blood, obtained between weeks 30 and 35, from a patient treated with tofacitinib. The gene calls are TRBV30 and TRBJ2-3; the match to TRBD2 covers 10 bases. The CDR3 protein is CAWSVYSGRAPRPDTQYF. The CDR3, as DNA: TGTGCCTGGAGTGTATACAGCGGGAGGGCTCCACGCCCAGATACGCAGTATTTT.